The 32 T cell receptor beta chains below come from one sample, sequenced in a study of blood T cell repertoires in COVID-19. The method was immunoSEQ multiplex PCR; TCRdb's version includes in-frame clones alone and lacks a portion of them. The sample holds 140,000 or so clones, roughly 86% seen once. Input material: PBMCs or T cells enriched from blood (not recorded which). These receptors were obtained from a woman between 45 and 60 years old with acute COVID-19.

The chain recombines TRBV7-3 with TRBJ2-3; TRBD2 matches 10 bases. The CDR3 totals 14 residues. Trimming took 5 bases from V and 4 from J; bases not matched to a gene: 3. CDR1 and CDR2 (germline): SGHTA, FQGTGA. CDR3 protein: CASSLAGVPDTQYF. Here the CDR3 DNA reads TGTGCCAGCAGCCTAGCGGGAGTCCCAGATACGCAGTATTTT.

The chain combines TRBV4-3 with TRBJ1-1; no firm D call. With 1 base removed from V and 3 bases from J, the gap between germline ends came to 6 bases. The CDR3 length is 13 residues. Per the germline V gene, CDR1 is LGHNA and CDR2 is YSLEER. The CDR3, as DNA: TGCGCCAGCAGCCAAGTTTTCTACACTGAAGCTTTCTTT. It yields the protein CASSQVFYTEAFF.

The chain employs TRBV5-4 and TRBJ2-7; weak D call: TRBD2 (6 bases). The V end was cut by 4 bases, the J end by 4 bases, with 12 bases between. The CDR3 consists of 13 residues. Germline V gene sequence: CDR1 SGHNT, CDR2 YYREEE (reference sequence). CDR3 protein: CASSRENVYEQYF. The CDR3 DNA reads as TGTGCCAGCAGCCGGGAGAACGTGTACGAGCAGTACTTC. Full variable domain (outside the CDR3, taken from reference TRBV5-4 and TRBJ2-7): ETGVTQSPTHLIKTRGQQVTLRCSSQSGHNTVSWYQQALGQGPQFIFQYYREEENGRGNFPPRFSGLQFPNYSSELNVNALELDDSALYLCASSRENVYEQYFGPGTRLTVT.

The rearrangement joins TRBV7-2 to TRBJ2-5, with TRBD1 matching over 9 bases. Looked up from germline, CDR1 is SGHTA and CDR2 is FQGNSA. Trimming cost V 4 bases and J 4 bases; bases outside gene matches: 7. The CDR3 contains 15 residues. The CDR3 nucleotides read TGTGCCAGCAGCTCAAGACCGGGACAGGGAGAGACCCAGTACTTC. Its protein is CASSSRPGQGETQYF.

V usage is TRBV5-1 and J usage is TRBJ2-2; D is uncertain. Per the germline V gene, CDR1 is SGHRS and CDR2 is YFSETQ. The CDR3 is made up of 16 amino acids. The germline V and J ends were trimmed by 0 bases and 0 bases, with 9 bases remaining between them. This chain's CDR3 is CASSLALSTNTGELFF. CDR3 nucleotide sequence: TGCGCCAGCAGCTTGGCACTTTCCACGAACACCGGGGAGCTGTTTTTT.

This clone was observed a few times. The rearrangement joins TRBV28 to TRBJ1-1, with unresolved D. Trimming took off 4 bases at V and 8 bases at J, with 11 bases between the two ends. The CDR3 covers 12 residues. Germline CDR1 reads MDHEN; CDR2 reads SYDVKM. CDR3 in DNA: TGTGCCAGCAGTTCGGCCCGGGAAGAAGCTTTCTTT. Its translation is CASSSAREEAFF.

The rearrangement links TRBV7-2 to TRBJ1-5; D not resolved. CDR3 length equals 14 residues. With 1 base removed from V and 9 bases from J, the gap between germline ends came to 13 bases. CDR1 and CDR2 from the germline V gene are SGHTA and FQGNSA. CDR3 residues: CASSLGSPPGPQHF. The DNA of the CDR3 is TGTGCCAGCAGCTTAGGATCCCCCCCGGGGCCCCAGCATTTT.

The rearrangement joins TRBV7-9 to TRBJ2-3; 10 bases agree with TRBD2. The CDR3 has 15 amino acids. Germline V gene sequence: CDR1 SEHNR, CDR2 FQNEAQ (reference sequence). With V trimmed by 4 bases and J by 4 bases, 5 bases remained unmatched. CDR3 DNA: TGTGCCAGCAGCTGGCTAGCGGGAGTCCCAGATACGCAGTATTTT. Translation: CASSWLAGVPDTQYF.

This chain joins TRBV7-8 and TRBJ1-6; 7 nucleotides align to TRBD1. Losses at the gene ends were 5 bases for V and 5 bases for J; bases not matched to a gene: 9. Germline assignment: CDR1 SGHVS and CDR2 FQNEAQ. The CDR3 is made up of 16 amino acids. Written as DNA, the CDR3 is TGTGCCAGCAGCGTACGGACAGGAGAAAATAATTCACCCCTCCACTTT. It codes for CASSVRTGENNSPLHF.

This chain joins TRBV7-8 and TRBJ2-3; weak D call: TRBD1 (6 bases). CDR1 is SGHVS and CDR2 is FQNEAQ in the germline V gene. The CDR3 has 13 residues. Trimming pared 6 bases from V and 6 bases from J, leaving 13 bases between. Here the CDR3 reads CASSSLDRDTQYF. The CDR3, as DNA: TGTGCCAGCAGTTCCCTAGACAGGGATACGCAGTATTTT.

The J gene is TRBJ2-6, the V gene TRBV7-8, with 8 bases identical to TRBD2. Germline CDR1 SGHVS, CDR2 FQNEAQ. The V gene end was trimmed by 4 bases and the J gene end by 0 bases; junction bases not matched to a gene: 5. This CDR3 comprises 17 residues. CDR3 sequence: CASSSRGGNSGANVLTF. The CDR3 coding sequence is TGTGCCAGCAGCTCTCGGGGGGGGAACTCTGGGGCCAACGTCCTGACTTTC.

V and J are TRBV19 and TRBJ2-7, with 11 bases that match TRBD2. The CDR3 runs to 17 residues. Per the germline V gene, CDR1 is LNHDA and CDR2 is SQIVND (reference sequence). V shed 1 base and J 0 bases; nucleotides not matched to a gene: 5. CDR3: CASSIVGTSGSSYEQYF. Here the CDR3 DNA reads TGTGCCAGTAGTATAGTCGGAACTAGCGGGAGCTCCTACGAGCAGTACTTC. The variable domain in full, with the rest retrieved from reference TRBV19 and TRBJ2-7, is DGGITQSPKYLFRKEGQNVTLSCEQNLNHDAMYWYRQDPGQGLRLIYYSQIVNDFQKGDIAEGYSVSREKKESFPLTVTSAQKNPTAFYLCASSIVGTSGSSYEQYFGPGTRLTVT.

This chain links TRBV12-5 with TRBJ2-7, with D maybe TRBD2 (5 bases). The CDR3 is made up of 14 amino acids. The V gene lost 2 bases and the J gene lost 3 bases, with 11 bases spanning the gap. Germline assignment: CDR1 LGHNT and CDR2 FRNRAP. Here the CDR3 DNA reads TGTGCTAGTGGTTTGATTCCGGGGATCTACGAGCAGTACTTC. It codes for CASGLIPGIYEQYF.

This clone appeared once. The chain recombines TRBV7-9 with TRBJ2-1; weak D call: TRBD1 (5 bases). The V end was cut by 2 bases, the J end by 4 bases, with 18 bases between. Germline loops: CDR1 SEHNR, CDR2 FQNEAQ (reference sequence). The CDR3 totals 17 residues. The CDR3 bases are TGTGCCAGCAGCTTACCCGGCACTGGGGCCCTTTACAATGAGCAGTTCTTC. It encodes CASSLPGTGALYNEQFF.

This clone was recorded only once. The chain recombines TRBV6-5 with TRBJ1-6, with TRBD1 matching over 9 bases. Trimming cost V 10 bases and J 10 bases; bases outside gene matches: 8. The CDR3 sequence is 13 residues long. Germline loops: CDR1 MNHEY, CDR2 SVGAGI. In DNA, the CDR3 is TGTGCCACCGCCCCGGACAGGGGATCACCCCTCCACTTT. Translating gives CATAPDRGSPLHF.

The chain joins TRBV25-1 to TRBJ2-7, with 11 bases lining up with TRBD2. With V trimmed by 4 bases and J by 6 bases, 11 bases remained unmatched. In germline, CDR1 is MGHDK, CDR2 SYGVNS. The CDR3 is made up of 16 amino acids. The CDR3 sequence: CASSGRLAGPWVEQYF. As DNA, the CDR3 is TGTGCCAGCAGTGGAAGACTAGCGGGACCTTGGGTCGAGCAGTACTTC.

The chain has TRBV11-3 and TRBJ2-1; 7 bases match TRBD2. The CDR3 runs 15 residues. Trimming removed 1 base from V and 5 bases from J; junction bases left unmatched: 5. Germline CDR1 SGHNT, CDR2 YENEEA. DNA of the CDR3: TGTGCCAGCAGCTTAGCGGGAGGAGGGCACAATGAGCAGTTCTTC. Its translation is CASSLAGGGHNEQFF.

This clone has just one count. The chain joins TRBV29-1 to TRBJ2-5, with D possibly matching TRBD2 (5 bases). Germline V gene lookup returns CDR1 SQVTM and CDR2 ANQGSEA. V was clipped by 3 bases and J by 5 bases, with 10 bases between them. This CDR3 comprises 12 residues. The CDR3 loop is CSVDGEGETQYF. The DNA of the CDR3 is TGCAGCGTTGACGGGGAAGGGGAGACCCAGTACTTC.

The CDR3 DNA follows: TGTGCCAGCAGCTTAACGTTAACAGCGGGCACAGATACGCAGTATTTT. As protein: CASSLTLTAGTDTQYF. The rearrangement joins TRBV7-3 to TRBJ2-3, with D possibly being TRBD2 (5 bases). The ends were cut back, 0 bases at V and 1 base at J, with 11 bases in the middle. The germline gives CDR1 SGHTA, CDR2 FQGTGA. CDR3 length: 16 amino acids.

The chain links TRBV7-9 to TRBJ1-2, with 8 nucleotides matching TRBD1. Germline-derived CDR1 and CDR2 are SEHNR and FQNEAQ (reference sequence). J gave up 4 bases and V 5 bases, and 9 bases lay outside the gene matches. The CDR3 totals 15 residues. The CDR3 sequence is CASSTTRGQVYGYTF. The CDR3 nucleotides read TGTGCCAGCAGCACAACCAGGGGGCAAGTCTATGGCTACACCTTC.

J is TRBJ2-5 and V is TRBV7-9; D possibly corresponds to TRBD1 (6 bases). The CDR3 totals 13 residues. Germline V gene lookup returns CDR1 SEHNR and CDR2 FQNEAQ (reference sequence). The germline V and J ends were trimmed by 3 bases and 2 bases, with 7 bases remaining between them. The CDR3 DNA reads as TGTGCCAGCAGCTTTGGACAGCAAGAGACCCAGTACTTC. This encodes CASSFGQQETQYF.

The rearrangement joins TRBV5-1 to TRBJ2-7; 9 positions match TRBD2. Unmatched junction bases numbered 4, after V lost 0 bases and J lost 6 bases. The germline V gene encodes CDR1 SGHRS and CDR2 YFSETQ. The CDR3 covers 14 residues. CDR3 DNA sequence: TGCGCCAGCAGCTTGGTAGCGGGAGTAAGCGAGCAGTACTTC. It specifies CASSLVAGVSEQYF.

The CDR3 reads CATSRGGSYNEQFF. CDR3 in DNA: TGTGCCACCAGTAGGGGGGGCTCCTACAATGAGCAGTTCTTC. The chain recombines TRBV24-1 with TRBJ2-1; D may be TRBD2 (7 bases). This CDR3 has 14 residues. Germline values: CDR1 KGHDR, CDR2 SFDVKD. The germline V and J ends were trimmed by 6 bases and 0 bases, with 8 bases remaining between them.

The CDR3 protein is CASRTQEAEAFF. The CDR3 nucleotides are TGTGCCAGCAGAACGCAAGAGGCTGAAGCTTTCTTT. The V and J genes are TRBV2 and TRBJ1-1, with D uncertain. The germline V gene has CDR1 SNHLY and CDR2 FYNNEI. Trimming cost V 6 bases and J 6 bases, with 11 bases left between them. This CDR3 contains 12 residues. The variable domain in full, with the rest retrieved from reference TRBV2 and TRBJ1-1, is EPEVTQTPSHQVTQMGQEVILRCVPISNHLYFYWYRQILGQKVEFLVSFYNNEISEKSEIFDDQFSVERPDGSNFTLKIRSTKLEDSAMYFCASRTQEAEAFFGQGTRLTVV.

This clone was observed a handful of times. The rearrangement links TRBV10-1 to TRBJ2-3, with 11 bases identical to TRBD2. Germline V gene lookup returns CDR1 WNHNN and CDR2 SYGVQD (reference sequence). Losses at the gene ends were 6 bases for V and 6 bases for J; bases not matched to a gene: 5. CDR3 length equals 14 residues. The CDR3 bases are TGCGCCAGCAGAAAGGGACTAGCGGTTGATACGCAGTATTTT. Its protein is CASRKGLAVDTQYF.

This clone was seen a few times. This chain connects TRBV7-9 to TRBJ1-1; D remains unclear. V lost 3 bases, J lost 3 bases, and 8 bases lay in between. Looked up from germline, CDR1 is SEHNR and CDR2 is FQNEAQ (reference sequence). The CDR3 covers 13 residues. CDR3 residues: CASSLEAYTEAFF. In nucleotides, the CDR3 is TGTGCCAGCAGCTTGGAAGCGTACACTGAAGCTTTCTTT.

This clone was observed a few times. The chain employs TRBV19 and TRBJ2-4; 8 bases line up with TRBD2. V was clipped by 11 bases and J by 7 bases; unmatched bases: 7. CDR1 and CDR2 (germline): LNHDA, SQIVND (reference sequence). This CDR3 has 12 amino acids. CDR3 nucleotide sequence: TGTGCCTCCTCGGGGGGGTGGAACATTCAGTACTTC. Protein sequence: CASSGGWNIQYF. The complete variable domain, with remaining parts taken from reference TRBV19 and TRBJ2-4, reads DGGITQSPKYLFRKEGQNVTLSCEQNLNHDAMYWYRQDPGQGLRLIYYSQIVNDFQKGDIAEGYSVSREKKESFPLTVTSAQKNPTAFYLCASSGGWNIQYFGAGTRLSVL.

This chain connects TRBV6-1 to TRBJ1-2; D gene unclear. There are 14 residues in the CDR3. The V gene lost 0 bases and the J gene lost 8 bases, with 13 bases spanning the gap. Germline CDR1 is MNHNS and CDR2 is SASEGT. DNA of the CDR3: TGTGCCAGCAGTGAAGCCGGGGAGTTGACGGGCTACACCTTC. Translated: CASSEAGELTGYTF.

V gene TRBV10-3 combines with J gene TRBJ2-7; a possible D gene is TRBD2 (6 bases). Germline CDR1 and CDR2: ENHRY and SYGVKD. The CDR3 is 15 residues long. V was clipped by 4 bases and J by 3 bases, with 16 bases between them. Written as DNA, the CDR3 is TGTGCCATCAGTGCCGGTCCGGGAGTAAACTACGAGCAGTACTTC. Its protein is CAISAGPGVNYEQYF.

This chain connects TRBV28 to TRBJ1-2; 7 bases map to TRBD1. CDR1 MDHEN and CDR2 SYDVKM come from the germline V gene. This CDR3 region has 14 residues. The V and J ends lost 7 bases and 2 bases, in that order; junction bases with no gene match: 7. CDR3 sequence: CASNLQGRNYGYTF. The CDR3 nucleotides read TGTGCCAGCAACCTACAGGGGAGGAACTATGGCTACACCTTC.

The chain is built from TRBV15 and TRBJ2-5; D possibly corresponds to TRBD1 (5 bases). V lost 3 bases to trimming and J lost 4 bases, with 15 bases between them. Germline V gene sequence: CDR1 LNHNV, CDR2 YYDKDF (reference sequence). The CDR3 runs 15 residues. The CDR3 reads CATSRAPGFPETQYF. CDR3 DNA sequence: TGTGCCACCAGCAGGGCACCAGGGTTTCCAGAGACCCAGTACTTC. Full variable domain (outside the CDR3, taken from reference TRBV15 and TRBJ2-5): DAMVIQNPRYQVTQFGKPVTLSCSQTLNHNVMYWYQQKSSQAPKLLFHYYDKDFNNEADTPDNFQSRRPNTSFCFLDIRSPGLGDTAMYLCATSRAPGFPETQYFGPGTRLLVL.

V gene TRBV6-5 combines with J gene TRBJ1-2; no clear D. The CDR3 loop spans 14 amino acids. V gave up 7 bases and J gave up 0 bases, with 12 bases separating them. Germline CDR1 reads MNHEY; CDR2 reads SVGAGI. This chain's CDR3 is CASTLTSPNYGYTF. As DNA, the CDR3 is TGTGCCAGCACCCTCACATCACCTAACTATGGCTACACCTTC.